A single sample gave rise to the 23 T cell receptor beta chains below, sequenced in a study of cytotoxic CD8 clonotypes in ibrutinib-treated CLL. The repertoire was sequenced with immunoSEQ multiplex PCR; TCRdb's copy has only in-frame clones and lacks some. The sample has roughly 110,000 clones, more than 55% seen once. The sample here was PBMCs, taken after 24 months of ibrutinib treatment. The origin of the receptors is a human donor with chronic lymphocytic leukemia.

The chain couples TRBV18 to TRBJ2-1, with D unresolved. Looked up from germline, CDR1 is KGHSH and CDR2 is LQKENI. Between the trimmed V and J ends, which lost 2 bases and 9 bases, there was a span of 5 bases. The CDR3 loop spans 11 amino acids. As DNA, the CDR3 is TGTGCCAGCTCACCAGTGGGTGAGCAGTTCTTC. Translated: CASSPVGEQFF.

CDR3 in amino acids: CASSQDDRGPYEQYF. The CDR3 nucleotides are TGTGCCAGCAGCCAGGACGACAGGGGGCCCTACGAGCAGTACTTC. The rearrangement joins TRBV7-8 to TRBJ2-7; TRBD1 matches 10 bases. The CDR3 contains 15 residues. The germline CDR1 and CDR2 sequences are SGHVS and FQNEAQ. The J segment lost 2 bases and the V segment lost 5 bases, leaving 6 bases of the junction unmatched.

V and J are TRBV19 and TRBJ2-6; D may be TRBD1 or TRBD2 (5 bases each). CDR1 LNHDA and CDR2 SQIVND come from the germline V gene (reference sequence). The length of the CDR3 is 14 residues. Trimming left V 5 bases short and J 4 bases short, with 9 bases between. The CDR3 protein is CASSQGPGANVLTF. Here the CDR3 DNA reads TGTGCCAGTAGTCAGGGACCCGGGGCCAACGTCCTGACTTTC.

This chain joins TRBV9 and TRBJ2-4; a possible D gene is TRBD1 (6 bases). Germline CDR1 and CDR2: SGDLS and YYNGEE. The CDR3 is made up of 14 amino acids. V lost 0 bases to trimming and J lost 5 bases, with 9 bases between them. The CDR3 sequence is CASSVADRENIQYF. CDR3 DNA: TGTGCCAGCAGCGTAGCGGACAGAGAAAACATTCAGTACTTC.

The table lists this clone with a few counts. As DNA, the CDR3 is TGTGCCAGCAGTGGGGACAGGAGCAATCAGCCCCAGCATTTT. Amino acid sequence: CASSGDRSNQPQHF. The V gene is TRBV6-1, the J gene TRBJ1-5, with 8 bases lining up with TRBD1. CDR1 is MNHNS and CDR2 is SASEGT in the germline V gene. CDR3 length: 14 amino acids. V shed 4 bases, J shed 1 base, and the junction held 0 bases outside the gene matches.

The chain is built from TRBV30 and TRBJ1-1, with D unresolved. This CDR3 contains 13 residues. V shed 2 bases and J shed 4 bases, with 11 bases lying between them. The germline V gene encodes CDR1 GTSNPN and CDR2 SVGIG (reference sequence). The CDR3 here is CAWSSRRSTEAFF. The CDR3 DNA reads TGTGCCTGGAGTTCGAGGAGGTCCACTGAAGCTTTCTTT.

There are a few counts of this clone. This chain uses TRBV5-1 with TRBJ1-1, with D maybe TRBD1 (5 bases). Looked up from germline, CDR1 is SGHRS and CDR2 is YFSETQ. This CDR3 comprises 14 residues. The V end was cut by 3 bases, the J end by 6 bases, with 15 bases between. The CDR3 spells CASSSQGGRAEAFF. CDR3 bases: TGCGCCAGCAGCTCCCAGGGTGGCCGGGCTGAAGCTTTCTTT.

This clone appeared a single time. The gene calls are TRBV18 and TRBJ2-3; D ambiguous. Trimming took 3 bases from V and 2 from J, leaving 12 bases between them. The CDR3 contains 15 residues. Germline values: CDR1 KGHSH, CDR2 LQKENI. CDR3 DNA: TGTGCCAGCTCACCGACTCGTGTAGTCACAGATACGCAGTATTTT. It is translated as CASSPTRVVTDTQYF.

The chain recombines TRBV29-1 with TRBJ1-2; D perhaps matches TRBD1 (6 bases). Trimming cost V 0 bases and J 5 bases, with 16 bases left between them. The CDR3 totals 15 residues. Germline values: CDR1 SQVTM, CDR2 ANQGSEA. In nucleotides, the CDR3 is TGCAGCGTTGAAGATCTTTGGACAGCAATTTATGGCTACACCTTC. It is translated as CSVEDLWTAIYGYTF.

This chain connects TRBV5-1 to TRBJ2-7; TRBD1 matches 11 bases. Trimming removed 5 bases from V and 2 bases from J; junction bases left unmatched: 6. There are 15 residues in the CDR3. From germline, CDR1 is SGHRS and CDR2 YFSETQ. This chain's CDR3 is CASRARTGGPYEQYF. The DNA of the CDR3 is TGCGCCAGCAGAGCTAGGACAGGGGGCCCCTACGAGCAGTACTTC.

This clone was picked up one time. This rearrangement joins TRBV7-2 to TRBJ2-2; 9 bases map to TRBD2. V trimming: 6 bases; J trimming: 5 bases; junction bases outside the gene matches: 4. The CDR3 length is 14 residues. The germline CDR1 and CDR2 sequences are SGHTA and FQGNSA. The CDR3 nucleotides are TGTGCCAGCAGGAAGGGACTAGCTACCGGGGAGCTGTTTTTT. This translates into CASRKGLATGELFF.

CDR3 DNA sequence: TGTGCCAGCAGCTCAGGGCCCGGTACACCCCTCCACTTT. Translating it yields CASSSGPGTPLHF. V gene TRBV7-3 combines with J gene TRBJ1-6; perhaps TRBD1 as D (5 bases). The V end lost 4 bases, the J end lost 11 bases, and 12 bases lay between the germline ends. Germline V gene sequence: CDR1 SGHTA, CDR2 FQGTGA. This CDR3 region has 13 residues.

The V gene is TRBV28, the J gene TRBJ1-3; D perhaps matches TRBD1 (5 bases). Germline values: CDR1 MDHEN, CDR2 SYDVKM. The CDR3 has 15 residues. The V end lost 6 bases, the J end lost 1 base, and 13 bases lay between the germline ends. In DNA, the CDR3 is TGTGCCAGCAGGCACTCAGCAGGGTCTGGAAACACCATATATTTT. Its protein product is CASRHSAGSGNTIYF.

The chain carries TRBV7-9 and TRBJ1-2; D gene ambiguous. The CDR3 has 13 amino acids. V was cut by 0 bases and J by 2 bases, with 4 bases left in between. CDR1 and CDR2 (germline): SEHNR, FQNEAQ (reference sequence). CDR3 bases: TGTGCCAGCAGCTTAGCTGGGAACTATGGCTACACCTTC. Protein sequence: CASSLAGNYGYTF.

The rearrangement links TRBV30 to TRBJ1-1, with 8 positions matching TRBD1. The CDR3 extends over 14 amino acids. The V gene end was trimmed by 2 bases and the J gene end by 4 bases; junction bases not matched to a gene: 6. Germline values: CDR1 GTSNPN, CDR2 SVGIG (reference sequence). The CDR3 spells CAWSTQGAGTEAFF. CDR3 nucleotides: TGTGCCTGGAGTACCCAGGGGGCGGGCACTGAAGCTTTCTTT.

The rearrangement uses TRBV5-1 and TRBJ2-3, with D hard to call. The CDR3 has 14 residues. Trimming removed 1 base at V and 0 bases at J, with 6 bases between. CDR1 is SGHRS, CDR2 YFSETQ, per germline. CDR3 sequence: CASSLTDSTDTQYF. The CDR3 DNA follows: TGCGCCAGCAGCTTGACAGATAGCACAGATACGCAGTATTTT.

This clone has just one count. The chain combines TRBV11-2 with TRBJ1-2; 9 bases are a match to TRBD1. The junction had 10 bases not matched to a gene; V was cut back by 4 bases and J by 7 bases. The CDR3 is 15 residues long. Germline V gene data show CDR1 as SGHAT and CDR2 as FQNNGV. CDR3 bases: TGTGCCAGCAGCTCGCCCAACAGGGGGCTGATTGGCTACACCTTC. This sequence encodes CASSSPNRGLIGYTF.

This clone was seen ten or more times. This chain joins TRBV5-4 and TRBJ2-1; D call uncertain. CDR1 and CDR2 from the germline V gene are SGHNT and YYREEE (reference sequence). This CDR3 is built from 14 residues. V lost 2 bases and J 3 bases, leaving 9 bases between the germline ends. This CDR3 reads CASSLPGHYNEQFF. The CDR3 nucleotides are TGTGCCAGCAGCTTACCCGGGCACTACAATGAGCAGTTCTTC.

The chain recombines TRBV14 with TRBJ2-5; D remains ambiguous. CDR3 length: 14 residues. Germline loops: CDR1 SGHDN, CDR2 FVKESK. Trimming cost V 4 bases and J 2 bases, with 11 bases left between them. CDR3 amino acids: CASSPFDWQETQYF. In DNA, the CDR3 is TGTGCCAGCAGCCCCTTCGACTGGCAAGAGACCCAGTACTTC.

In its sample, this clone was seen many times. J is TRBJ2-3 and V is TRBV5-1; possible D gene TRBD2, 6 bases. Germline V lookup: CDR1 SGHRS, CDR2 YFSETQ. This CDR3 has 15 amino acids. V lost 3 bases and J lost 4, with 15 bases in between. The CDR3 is CASSSLTSKADTQYF. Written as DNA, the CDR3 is TGCGCCAGCAGCTCCCTTACTAGCAAGGCAGATACGCAGTATTTT.

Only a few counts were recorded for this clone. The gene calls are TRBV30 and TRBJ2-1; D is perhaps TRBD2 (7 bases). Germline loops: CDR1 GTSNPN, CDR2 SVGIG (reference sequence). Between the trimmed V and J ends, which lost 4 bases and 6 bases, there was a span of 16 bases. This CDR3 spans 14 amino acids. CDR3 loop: CAWTRAGAGNEQFF. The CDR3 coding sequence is TGTGCCTGGACCCGGGCGGGGGCTGGCAATGAGCAGTTCTTC.

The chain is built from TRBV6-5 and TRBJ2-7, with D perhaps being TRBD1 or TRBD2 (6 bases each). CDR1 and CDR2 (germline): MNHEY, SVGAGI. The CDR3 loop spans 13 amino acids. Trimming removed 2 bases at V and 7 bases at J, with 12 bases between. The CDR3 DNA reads TGTGCCAGCAGTTACGGGGGGCCGGGGGAGCAGTACTTC. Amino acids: CASSYGGPGEQYF.

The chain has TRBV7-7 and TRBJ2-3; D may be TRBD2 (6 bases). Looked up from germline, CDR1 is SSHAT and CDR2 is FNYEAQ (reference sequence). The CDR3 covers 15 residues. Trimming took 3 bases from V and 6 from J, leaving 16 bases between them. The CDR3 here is CASSFDGGARDTQYF. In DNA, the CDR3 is TGTGCCAGCAGCTTTGACGGGGGTGCTCGGGATACGCAGTATTTT.